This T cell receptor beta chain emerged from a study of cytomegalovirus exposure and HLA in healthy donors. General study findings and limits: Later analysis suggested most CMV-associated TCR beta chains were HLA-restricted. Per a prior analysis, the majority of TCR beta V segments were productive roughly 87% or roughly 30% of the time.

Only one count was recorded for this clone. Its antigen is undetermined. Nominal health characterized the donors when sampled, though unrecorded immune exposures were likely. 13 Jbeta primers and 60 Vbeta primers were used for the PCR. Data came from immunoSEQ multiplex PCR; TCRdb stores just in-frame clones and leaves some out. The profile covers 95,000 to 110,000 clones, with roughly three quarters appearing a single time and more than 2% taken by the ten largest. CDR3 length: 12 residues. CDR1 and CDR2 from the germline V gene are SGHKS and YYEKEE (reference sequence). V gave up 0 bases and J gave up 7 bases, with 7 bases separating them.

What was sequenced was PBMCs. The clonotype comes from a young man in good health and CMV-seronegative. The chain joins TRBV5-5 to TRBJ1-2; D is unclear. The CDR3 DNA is TGTGCCAGCAGCTTGGATCTGCGTGGCTACACCTTC. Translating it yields CASSLDLRGYTF. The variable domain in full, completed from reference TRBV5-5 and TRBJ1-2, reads DAGVTQSPTHLIKTRGQQVTLRCSPISGHKSVSWYQQVLGQGPQFIFQYYEKEERGRGNFPDRFSARQFPNYSSELNVNALLLGDSALYLCASSLDLRGYTFGSGTRLTVV.